Detailed here is one T cell receptor beta chain. Its antigen is as yet unknown. Those who donated, Caucasian adults without exception, all lived in Nashville, Tennessee. Per the germline V gene, CDR1 is SGHTA and CDR2 is FQGTGA. With V trimmed by 5 bases and J by 7 bases, 8 bases remained unmatched. The CDR3 extends over 14 amino acids. These data are taken from a study of shared clonotypes between healthy human individuals. In the study overall: Plates per donor: three CD4 naive, three CD4 memory, two CD8 naive, one CD8 memory. Points from the study as a whole: Large depth notwithstanding, sorted-subset sequencing proved incomplete by rarefaction.

Profiling relied on immunoSEQ multiplex PCR, and the TCRdb table lists in-frame clones only, not all of them. The table includes 650,000 to 800,000 clones, roughly two thirds detected once. This TCR came from a young woman in good health. Sequenced: memory CD4+ T cells sorted from blood. The subset denotes: CD45RA-negative fraction. This chain joins TRBV7-3 and TRBJ2-1; 7 nucleotides align to TRBD2. The CDR3 bases are TGTGCCAGCAGCCCTGGCGGGGGAACGAATGAGCAGTTCTTC. Its translation: CASSPGGGTNEQFF.